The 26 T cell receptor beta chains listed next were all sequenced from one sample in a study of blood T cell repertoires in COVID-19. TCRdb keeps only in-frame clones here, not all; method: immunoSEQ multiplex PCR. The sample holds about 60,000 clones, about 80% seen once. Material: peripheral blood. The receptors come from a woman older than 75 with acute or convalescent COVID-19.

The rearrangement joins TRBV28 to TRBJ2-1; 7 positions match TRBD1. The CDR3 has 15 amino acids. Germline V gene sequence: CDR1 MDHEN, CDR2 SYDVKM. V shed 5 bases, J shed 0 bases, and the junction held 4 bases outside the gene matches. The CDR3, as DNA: TGTGCCAGCAGTCCCGACAGGGTCTCCTACAATGAGCAGTTCTTC. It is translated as CASSPDRVSYNEQFF.

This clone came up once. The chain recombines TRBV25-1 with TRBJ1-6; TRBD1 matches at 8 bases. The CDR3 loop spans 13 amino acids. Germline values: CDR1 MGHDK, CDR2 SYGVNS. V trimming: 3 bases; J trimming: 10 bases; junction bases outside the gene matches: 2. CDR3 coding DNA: TGTGCCAGCAGTGACAGGGGGCAGTCACCCCTCCACTTT. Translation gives CASSDRGQSPLHF.

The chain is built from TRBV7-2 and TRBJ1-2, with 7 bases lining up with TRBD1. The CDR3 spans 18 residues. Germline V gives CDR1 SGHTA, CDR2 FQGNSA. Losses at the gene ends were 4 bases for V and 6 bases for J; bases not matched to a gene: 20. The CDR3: CASSYRQRRDSLVNGYTF. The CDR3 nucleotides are TGTGCCAGCAGCTACCGCCAAAGGAGGGACAGCCTTGTCAATGGCTACACCTTC.

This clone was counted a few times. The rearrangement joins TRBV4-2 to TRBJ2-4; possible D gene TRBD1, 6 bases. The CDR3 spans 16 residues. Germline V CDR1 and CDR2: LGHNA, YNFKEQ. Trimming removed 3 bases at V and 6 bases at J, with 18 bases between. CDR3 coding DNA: TGTGCCAGCAGCCATAATCCACAGGGAAGTAGAAACATTCAGTACTTC. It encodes CASSHNPQGSRNIQYF.

This CDR3 reads CASSWLDSSYGYTF. DNA for the CDR3: TGTGCCAGCAGCTGGCTGGACAGTTCCTATGGCTACACCTTC. J is TRBJ1-2 and V is TRBV5-8; weak D call: TRBD1 (6 bases). Germline-derived CDR1 and CDR2 are SGHTS and YDEGEE. This CDR3 contains 14 residues. Between the trimmed V and J ends, which lost 3 bases and 4 bases, there was a span of 13 bases.

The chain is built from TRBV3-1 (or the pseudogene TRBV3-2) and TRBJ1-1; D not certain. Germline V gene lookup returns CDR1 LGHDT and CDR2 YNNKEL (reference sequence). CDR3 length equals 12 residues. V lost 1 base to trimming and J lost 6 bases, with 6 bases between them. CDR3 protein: CASSQGGPEAFF. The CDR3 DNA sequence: TGTGCCAGCAGCCAAGGCGGTCCTGAAGCTTTCTTT.

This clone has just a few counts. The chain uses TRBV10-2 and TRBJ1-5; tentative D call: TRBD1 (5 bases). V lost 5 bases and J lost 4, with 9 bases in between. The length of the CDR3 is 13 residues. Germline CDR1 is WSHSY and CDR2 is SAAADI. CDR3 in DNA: TGCGCCAGCAGTTTAGACAGAAATCAGCCCCAGCATTTT. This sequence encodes CASSLDRNQPQHF.

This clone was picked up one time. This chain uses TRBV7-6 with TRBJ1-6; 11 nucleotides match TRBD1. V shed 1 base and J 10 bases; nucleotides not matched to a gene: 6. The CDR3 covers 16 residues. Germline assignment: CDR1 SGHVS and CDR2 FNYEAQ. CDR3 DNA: TGTGCCAGCAGCTTAGGTGGACAGGGGGCTAGATCACCCCTCCACTTT. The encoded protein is CASSLGGQGARSPLHF.

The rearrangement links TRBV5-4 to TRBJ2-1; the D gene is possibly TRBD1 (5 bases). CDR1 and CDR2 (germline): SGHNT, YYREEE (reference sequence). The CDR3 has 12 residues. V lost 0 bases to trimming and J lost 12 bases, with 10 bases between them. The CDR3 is CASSLDGATQFF. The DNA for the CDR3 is TGTGCCAGCAGCTTGGATGGGGCCACGCAGTTCTTC.

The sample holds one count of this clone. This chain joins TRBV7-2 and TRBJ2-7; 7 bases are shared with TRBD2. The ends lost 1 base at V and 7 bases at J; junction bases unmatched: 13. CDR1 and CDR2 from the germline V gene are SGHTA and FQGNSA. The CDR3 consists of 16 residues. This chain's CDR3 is CASSLVSGGPLGEQYF. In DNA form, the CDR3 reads TGTGCCAGCAGCTTAGTGTCGGGAGGACCCCTCGGGGAGCAGTACTTC.

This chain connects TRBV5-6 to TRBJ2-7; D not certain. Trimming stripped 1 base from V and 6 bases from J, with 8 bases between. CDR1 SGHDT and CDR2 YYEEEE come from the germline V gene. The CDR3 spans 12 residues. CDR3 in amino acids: CASSLQAGEQYF. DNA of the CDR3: TGTGCCAGCAGCTTGCAGGCAGGCGAGCAGTACTTC.

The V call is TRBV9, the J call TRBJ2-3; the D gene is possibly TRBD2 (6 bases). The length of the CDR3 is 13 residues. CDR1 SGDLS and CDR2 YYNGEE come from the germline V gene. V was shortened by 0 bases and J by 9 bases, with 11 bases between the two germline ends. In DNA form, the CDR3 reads TGTGCCAGCAGCGTAGTGGTTGGGGGGACGCAGTATTTT. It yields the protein CASSVVVGGTQYF.

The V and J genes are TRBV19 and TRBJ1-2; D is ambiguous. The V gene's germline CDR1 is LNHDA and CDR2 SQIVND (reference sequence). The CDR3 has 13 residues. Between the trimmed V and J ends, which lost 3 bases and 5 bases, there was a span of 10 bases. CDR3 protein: CASSIAGLYGYTF. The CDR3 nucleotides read TGTGCCAGTAGTATCGCCGGTTTGTATGGCTACACCTTC.

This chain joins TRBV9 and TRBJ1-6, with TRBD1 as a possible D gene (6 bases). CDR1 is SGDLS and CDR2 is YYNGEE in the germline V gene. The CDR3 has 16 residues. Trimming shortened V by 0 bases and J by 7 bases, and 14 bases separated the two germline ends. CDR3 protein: CASSVGQGRINSPLHF. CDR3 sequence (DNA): TGTGCCAGCAGCGTAGGCCAGGGGCGAATCAATTCACCCCTCCACTTT. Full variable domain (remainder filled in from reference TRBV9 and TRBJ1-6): DSGVTQTPKHLITATGQRVTLRCSPRSGDLSVYWYQQSLDQGLQFLIQYYNGEERAKGNILERFSAQQFPDLHSELNLSSLELGDSALYFCASSVGQGRINSPLHFGNGTRLTVT.

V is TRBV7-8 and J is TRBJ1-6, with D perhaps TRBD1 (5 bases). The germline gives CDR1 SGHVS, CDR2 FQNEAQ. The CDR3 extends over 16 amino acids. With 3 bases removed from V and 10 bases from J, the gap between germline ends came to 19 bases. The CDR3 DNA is TGTGCCAGCAGCTTGACGCCCAGGGAAGGATACTCACCCCTCCACTTT. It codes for CASSLTPREGYSPLHF.

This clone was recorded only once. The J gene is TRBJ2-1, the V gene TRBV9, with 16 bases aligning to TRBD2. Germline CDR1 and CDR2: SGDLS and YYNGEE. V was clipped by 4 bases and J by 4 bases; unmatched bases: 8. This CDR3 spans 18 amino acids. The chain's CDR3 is CASSPSGTSGRVYNEQFF. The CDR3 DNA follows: TGTGCCAGCAGCCCTAGCGGGACTAGCGGGAGGGTATACAATGAGCAGTTCTTC.

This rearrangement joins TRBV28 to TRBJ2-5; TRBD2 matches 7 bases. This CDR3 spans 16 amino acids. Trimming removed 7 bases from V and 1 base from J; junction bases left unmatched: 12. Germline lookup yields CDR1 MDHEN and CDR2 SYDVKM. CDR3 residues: CASTTPASGTQETQYF. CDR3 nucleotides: TGTGCCAGCACCACCCCGGCTAGCGGAACCCAAGAGACCCAGTACTTC.

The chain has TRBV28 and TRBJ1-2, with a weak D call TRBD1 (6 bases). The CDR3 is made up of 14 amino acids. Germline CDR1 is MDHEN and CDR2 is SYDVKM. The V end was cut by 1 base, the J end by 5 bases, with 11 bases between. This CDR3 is CASSLLDSAYGYTF. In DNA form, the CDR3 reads TGTGCCAGCAGTTTATTGGACAGCGCATATGGCTACACCTTC.

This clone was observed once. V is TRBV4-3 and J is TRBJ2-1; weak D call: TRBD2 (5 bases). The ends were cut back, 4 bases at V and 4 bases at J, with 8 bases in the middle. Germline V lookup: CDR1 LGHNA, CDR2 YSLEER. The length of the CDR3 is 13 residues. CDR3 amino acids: CASSPWTYNEQFF. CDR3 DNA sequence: TGCGCCAGCAGCCCTTGGACTTACAATGAGCAGTTCTTC.

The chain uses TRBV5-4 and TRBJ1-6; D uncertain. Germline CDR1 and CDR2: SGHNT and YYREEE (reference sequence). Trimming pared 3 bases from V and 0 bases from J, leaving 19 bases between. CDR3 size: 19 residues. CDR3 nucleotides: TGTGCCAGCAGCTCAGGCATTATCAACCCAGGCTCCTATAATTCACCCCTCCACTTT. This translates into CASSSGIINPGSYNSPLHF. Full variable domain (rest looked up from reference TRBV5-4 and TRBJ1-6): ETGVTQSPTHLIKTRGQQVTLRCSSQSGHNTVSWYQQALGQGPQFIFQYYREEENGRGNFPPRFSGLQFPNYSSELNVNALELDDSALYLCASSSGIINPGSYNSPLHFGNGTRLTVT.

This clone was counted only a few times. This CDR3 reads CASSQSNRGGQPQHF. The CDR3 nucleotides are TGTGCCAGCAGCCAATCGAATCGAGGGGGTCAGCCCCAGCATTTT. The V call is TRBV16, the J call TRBJ1-5; D perhaps matches TRBD1 (6 bases). This CDR3 region has 15 residues. CDR1 KGHSY and CDR2 FQNENV come from the germline V gene. V shed 0 bases and J shed 6 bases, with 12 bases lying between them.

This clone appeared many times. CDR3 sequence (DNA): TGTGCCACCAGCAGAGGGGCCAGAAACTATGGCTACACCTTC. This codes for CATSRGARNYGYTF. V is TRBV15 and J is TRBJ1-2, with D unclear. CDR3 length equals 14 residues. Trimming removed 1 base at V and 2 bases at J, with 8 bases between. Germline values: CDR1 LNHNV, CDR2 YYDKDF (reference sequence).

The CDR3: CASSYSTEAFF. CDR3 nucleotide sequence: TGTGCCAGCAGTTATAGTACTGAAGCTTTCTTT. The chain carries TRBV7-8 and TRBJ1-1; D is unclear. The CDR3 is 11 amino acids. CDR1 and CDR2 (germline): SGHVS, FQNEAQ. Trimming pared 6 bases from V and 5 bases from J, leaving 7 bases between.

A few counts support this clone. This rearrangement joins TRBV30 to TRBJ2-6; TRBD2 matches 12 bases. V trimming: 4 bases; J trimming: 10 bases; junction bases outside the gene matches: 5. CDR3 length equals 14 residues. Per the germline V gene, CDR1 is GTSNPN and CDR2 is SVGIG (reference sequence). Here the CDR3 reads CAWTPGLAGNVLTF. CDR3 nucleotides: TGTGCCTGGACCCCAGGACTAGCGGGAAACGTCCTGACTTTC.

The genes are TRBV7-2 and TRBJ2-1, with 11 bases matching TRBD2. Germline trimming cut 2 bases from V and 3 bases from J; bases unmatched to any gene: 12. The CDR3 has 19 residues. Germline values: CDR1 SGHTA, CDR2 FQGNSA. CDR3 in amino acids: CASSLLKFSGRVVYNEQFF. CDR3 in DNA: TGTGCCAGCAGCTTATTGAAGTTTAGCGGGAGGGTGGTCTACAATGAGCAGTTCTTC.

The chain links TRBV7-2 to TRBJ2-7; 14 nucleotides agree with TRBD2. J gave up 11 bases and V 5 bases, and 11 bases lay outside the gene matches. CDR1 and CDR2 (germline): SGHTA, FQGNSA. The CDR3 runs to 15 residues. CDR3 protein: CASSPNGGLAGEEYF. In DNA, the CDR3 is TGTGCCAGCAGCCCCAACGGGGGACTAGCGGGAGAGGAGTACTTC.